The present entry profiles one TCR beta chain with its context. The antigen remains unidentified. From germline, CDR1 is SSHAT and CDR2 FNYEAQ (reference sequence). The length of the CDR3 is 15 residues. V lost 5 bases to trimming and J lost 1 base; unmatched junction nucleotides: 3. This entry is derived from a study of cytomegalovirus exposure and HLA in healthy donors. Study-wide results and caveats: Later on, an analysis tied roughly 17,000 TCR beta sequences to HLA alleles at 0.05 false discovery rate.

Amplification used 60 Vbeta primers and 13 Jbeta primers. The protocol was immunoSEQ multiplex PCR, while the TCRdb copy is restricted to in-frame clones and leaves out a portion. The sample includes roughly 120,000 clones, more than 60% seen only once; the top ten take 4% to 5%. The receptor's source is a middle-aged woman in good health and CMV-seronegative. The rearrangement links TRBV7-7 to TRBJ2-3, with 10 bases matching TRBD1. The sample consisted of PBMCs. This chain's CDR3 is CASSPGQGGTDTQYF. The CDR3 DNA follows: TGTGCCAGCAGCCCCGGACAGGGGGGCACAGATACGCAGTATTTT.